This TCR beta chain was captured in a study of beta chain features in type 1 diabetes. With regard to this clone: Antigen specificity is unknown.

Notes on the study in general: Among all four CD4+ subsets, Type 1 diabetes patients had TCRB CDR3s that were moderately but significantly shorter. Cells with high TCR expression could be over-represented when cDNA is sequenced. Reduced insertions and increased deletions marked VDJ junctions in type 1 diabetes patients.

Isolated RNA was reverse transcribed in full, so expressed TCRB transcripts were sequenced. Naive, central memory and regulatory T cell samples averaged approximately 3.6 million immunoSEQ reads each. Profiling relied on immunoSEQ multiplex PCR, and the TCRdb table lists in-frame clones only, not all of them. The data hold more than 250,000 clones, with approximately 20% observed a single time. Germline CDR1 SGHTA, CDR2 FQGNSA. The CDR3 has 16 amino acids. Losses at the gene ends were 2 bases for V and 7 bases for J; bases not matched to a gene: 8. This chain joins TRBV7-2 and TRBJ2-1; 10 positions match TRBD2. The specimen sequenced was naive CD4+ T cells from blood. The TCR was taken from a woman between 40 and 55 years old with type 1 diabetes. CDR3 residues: CASSLRASGGVNEQFF. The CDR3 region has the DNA TGTGCCAGCAGCTTAAGGGCTAGCGGGGGTGTTAATGAGCAGTTCTTC.